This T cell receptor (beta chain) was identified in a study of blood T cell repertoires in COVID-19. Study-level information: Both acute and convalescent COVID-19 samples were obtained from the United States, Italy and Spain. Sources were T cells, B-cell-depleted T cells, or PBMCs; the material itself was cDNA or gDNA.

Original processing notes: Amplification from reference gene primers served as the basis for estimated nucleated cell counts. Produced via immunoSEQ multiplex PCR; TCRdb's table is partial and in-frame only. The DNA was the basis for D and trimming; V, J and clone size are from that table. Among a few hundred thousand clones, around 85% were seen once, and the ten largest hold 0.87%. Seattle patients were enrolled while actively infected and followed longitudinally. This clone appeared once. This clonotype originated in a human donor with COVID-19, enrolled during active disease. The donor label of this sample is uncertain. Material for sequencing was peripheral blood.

CDR3 nucleotides: TGTGCCAGCAGCCACGGACGGGGGTCTGGGGGTGAGCAGTTCTTC. Its translation: CASSHGRGSGGEQFF. The chain couples TRBV3-1 (or the pseudogene TRBV3-2) to TRBJ2-1; tentatively, D is TRBD2 (6 bases). CDR3 length: 15 amino acids. CDR1 is LGHDT and CDR2 is YNNKEL in the germline V gene (reference sequence). V shed 3 bases and J shed 9 bases, with 18 bases lying between them.